Below, 12 T cell receptor beta chains from the same sample are listed, as sequenced in a study of blood T cell repertoires in COVID-19. TCRdb's table, derived via immunoSEQ multiplex PCR, lists solely in-frame clones and lacks some. This table holds about 120,000 clones, over 75% found once. Sequenced: peripheral blood. The source of these receptors is a man older than 75 with active or convalescent COVID-19.

This chain joins TRBV5-1 and TRBJ1-1; maybe TRBD1 (6 bases). Germline V gene sequence: CDR1 SGHRS, CDR2 YFSETQ. CDR3 length equals 15 residues. V was trimmed by 4 bases and J by 0 bases, leaving 13 bases between them. Here the CDR3 reads CASSRRTAMNTEAFF. The CDR3 DNA follows: TGCGCCAGCAGCCGGCGGACAGCCATGAACACTGAAGCTTTCTTT.

The chain combines TRBV5-1 with TRBJ1-6; a weak D match, TRBD1 (6 bases). The V gene's germline CDR1 is SGHRS and CDR2 YFSETQ. This CDR3 is built from 16 residues. Trimming removed 4 bases from V and 7 bases from J, with 18 bases in between. CDR3 amino acids: CASSPQVGGDNSPLHF. For the CDR3, the DNA is TGCGCCAGCAGCCCGCAGGTAGGGGGTGACAATTCACCCCTCCACTTT.

The rearrangement uses TRBV30 and TRBJ2-1; TRBD1 aligns across 8 bases. Germline CDR1 is GTSNPN and CDR2 is SVGIG (reference sequence). The CDR3 sequence is 12 residues long. With 6 bases clipped from V and 9 bases from J, the junction kept 7 bases outside the gene matches. CDR3 in DNA: TGTGCCTGCGAGACAGGGGTAACTGAGCAGTTCTTC. It is translated as CACETGVTEQFF.

The chain is built from TRBV5-1 and TRBJ2-6; the match to TRBD1 covers 8 bases. V trimming: 5 bases; J trimming: 2 bases; junction bases outside the gene matches: 6. The germline gives CDR1 SGHRS, CDR2 YFSETQ. The CDR3 loop spans 16 amino acids. The CDR3 DNA follows: TGCGCCAGCAGTGTGAGGACAGGGACTGGGGCCAACGTCCTGACTTTC. Its protein product is CASSVRTGTGANVLTF.

This chain links TRBV5-1 with TRBJ1-2; 7 bases map to TRBD1. After removal of 2 bases from V and 1 base from J, the junction contained 8 bases not matched to a gene. CDR1 is SGHRS and CDR2 is YFSETQ in the germline V gene. The CDR3 consists of 16 residues. CDR3 coding DNA: TGCGCCAGCAGCTTCCTGGGGACAGCGATTAACTATGGCTACACCTTC. Protein product: CASSFLGTAINYGYTF.

The DNA for the CDR3 is TGTGCCAGCAGTTACGCGGGGGGTATCGATGAAAAACTGTTTTTT. Translated: CASSYAGGIDEKLFF. The chain carries TRBV6-5 and TRBJ1-4, with D possibly matching TRBD1 (5 bases). Germline V CDR1 and CDR2: MNHEY, SVGAGI. V gave up 2 bases and J gave up 6 bases, with 13 bases separating them. This CDR3 comprises 15 residues.

Only a few counts were recorded for this clone. This chain uses TRBV7-2 with TRBJ2-3; the match to TRBD2 covers 11 bases. J lost 10 bases, V lost 4 bases, and 4 bases had no gene match. This CDR3 has 13 amino acids. The germline V gene has CDR1 SGHTA and CDR2 FQGNSA. CDR3 region: CASSSTSGVSQYF. CDR3 DNA: TGTGCCAGCAGCTCGACTAGCGGGGTGTCGCAGTATTTT. The variable domain in full, with the rest retrieved from reference TRBV7-2 and TRBJ2-3, is GAGVSQSPSNKVTEKGKDVELRCDPISGHTALYWYRQSLGQGLEFLIYFQGNSAPDKSGLPSDRFSAERTGGSVSTLTIQRTQQEDSAVYLCASSSTSGVSQYFGPGTRLTVL.

This rearrangement joins TRBV5-8 to TRBJ2-5, with D possibly being TRBD1 (6 bases). Germline V gene lookup returns CDR1 SGHTS and CDR2 YDEGEE. This CDR3 is 18 amino acids long. Trimming removed 0 bases at V and 3 bases at J, with 21 bases between. CDR3 loop: CASSLGLGYGGGKETQYF. In DNA form, the CDR3 reads TGTGCCAGCAGCTTGGGCCTCGGTTATGGGGGCGGTAAAGAGACCCAGTACTTC.

The chain combines TRBV6-4 with TRBJ2-1; 10 bases match TRBD2. The trim removed 8 bases at V and 6 bases at J, leaving 10 bases unmatched. The CDR3 consists of 15 residues. Germline CDR1 MRHNA, CDR2 SNTAGT. The CDR3 protein is CASAGSGLASNEQFF. CDR3 DNA sequence: TGTGCCAGCGCCGGATCGGGACTAGCGAGCAATGAGCAGTTCTTC.

The rearrangement links TRBV9 to TRBJ1-3; 10 positions match TRBD1. The CDR3 has 15 amino acids. Germline V gene sequence: CDR1 SGDLS, CDR2 YYNGEE. Trimming at V came to 6 bases and at J to 4 bases, leaving 7 bases not matched to a gene. The CDR3, as DNA: TGTGCCAGCACCCCCGGGACAGGGGTAGGAAACACCATATATTTT. Its protein product is CASTPGTGVGNTIYF.

J is TRBJ1-1 and V is TRBV19; the match to TRBD1 covers 10 bases. J was trimmed by 13 bases and V by 2 bases; bases with no gene match: 16. The CDR3 has 16 amino acids. Germline CDR1 reads LNHDA; CDR2 reads SQIVND (reference sequence). CDR3 protein: CASSIRDGTGALGGFF. Written as DNA, the CDR3 is TGTGCCAGTAGTATAAGGGACGGGACAGGGGCCCTTGGGGGTTTCTTT.

The chain carries TRBV6-1 and TRBJ2-2, with D possibly being TRBD1 (5 bases). The CDR3 sequence is 14 residues long. V shed 2 bases and J shed 6 bases, with 10 bases lying between them. Germline-derived CDR1 and CDR2 are MNHNS and SASEGT. The CDR3 loop reads CASSESRVPGELFF. DNA for the CDR3: TGTGCCAGCAGTGAAAGCAGGGTCCCCGGGGAGCTGTTTTTT.